Listed below are T cell receptor beta chains from one sample, sequenced in a study of spatial heterogeneity in lung cancer. Via MiXCR, TCRdb re-called the 5' RACE reads, giving one row per CDR3 protein. The table lists roughly 21,000 distinct CDR3 sequences, about 3% of them singletons. The sequencing used PBMCs, collected at surgery. The receptors were sampled from a female donor with early-stage non-small cell lung cancer. CDR3s leave out the opening cysteine and the closing phenylalanine or tryptophan. The order of the fields is V gene, J gene, clone size, CDR3 protein. Clone size is not always given. Where it is, it says once, few, many or a class for expanded clones.

V: TRBV28
J: TRBJ2-5
size: many
CDR3: ASSSTAAQETQY

V: TRBV20-1
J: TRBJ2-1
size: many
CDR3: SAITGNGYNEQF

V: TRBV20-1
J: TRBJ2-3
size: many
CDR3: SARVLRGLAGHPGVDTQY

V: TRBV6-4
J: TRBJ1-5
size: many
CDR3: ASSDVGARQPQH

V: TRBV19
J: TRBJ2-6
size: medium-sized
CDR3: ASHLSGANVLT

V: TRBV7-3
J: TRBJ2-1
size: many
CDR3: ASSLLQGSGTGKF

V: TRBV7-4
J: TRBJ2-1
size: few
CDR3: ASSLTGRPSNEQF

V: TRBV6-2/TRBV6-3
J: TRBJ1-6
size: many
CDR3: ASSYPPGANSPLH

V: TRBV20-1
J: TRBJ2-5
size: NA
CDR3: SARAYDLDRLGTQY

V: TRBV4-2
J: TRBJ2-7
size: many
CDR3: ASSQDWALAGDEQY

V: TRBV2
J: TRBJ2-1
size: many
CDR3: ASSEGTTGFGEQF

V: TRBV9
J: TRBJ2-5
size: many
CDR3: ASSPPGERQETQY

V: TRBV7-3
J: TRBJ2-5
size: NA
CDR3: ASSDGPRETQY

V: TRBV6-1
J: TRBJ2-7
size: NA
CDR3: ASSPPTRELYEQY

V: TRBV4-1
J: TRBJ2-5
size: medium-sized
CDR3: ASSQEASGRAGH

V: TRBV3-1
J: TRBJ1-4
size: many
CDR3: ASSSTGIRATNEKLF

V: TRBV27
J: TRBJ2-2
size: many
CDR3: ASSPGGALNTGELF

V: TRBV7-9
J: TRBJ2-7
size: many
CDR3: ASSLAGGRVYEQY

V: TRBV27
J: TRBJ2-1
size: many
CDR3: ASSGLAGVGNEQF

V: TRBV3-1
J: TRBJ2-3
size: many
CDR3: ASSQDIGRADTQY

V: TRBV27
J: TRBJ2-1
size: many
CDR3: ASCQTSGRAGEQF

V: TRBV30
J: TRBJ2-1
size: many
CDR3: AWMGLDQTYNEQF

V: TRBV27
J: TRBJ2-1
size: NA
CDR3: ASTPGTSGYNEQF

V: TRBV7-9
J: TRBJ2-7
size: many
CDR3: ASSFSSWEQY

V: TRBV30
J: TRBJ2-4
size: many
CDR3: AWSDQGRNIQY

V: TRBV11-2
J: TRBJ2-2
size: many
CDR3: ASSLGHSNTGELF

V: TRBV3-1
J: TRBJ1-1
size: NA
CDR3: ASSQGEGTEAF

V: TRBV18
J: TRBJ1-5
size: many
CDR3: ASSRIQGANQPQH

V: TRBV12-3/TRBV12-4
J: TRBJ1-6
size: once
CDR3: ASSWGQGPGPPLH